This TCR beta chain is from a study of cytomegalovirus exposure and HLA in healthy donors. Looking at the study overall: A prior analysis found 117 million unique TCR beta sequences from 150 million to 200 million T cells. HLA-typed donors were the source of about 85 million unique TCRs, which an early data release held. Caucasian-associated ancestry cluster membership applied to about four fifths of several hundred genotyped donors.

The germline V gene encodes CDR1 SNHLY and CDR2 FYNNEI. The CDR3 is made up of 15 amino acids. Trimming removed 5 bases from V and 3 bases from J, with 14 bases in between. Amplification used 60 Vbeta primers and 13 Jbeta primers. The assay was immunoSEQ multiplex PCR, and TCRdb's table has in-frame clones only and misses some. The sample shows roughly 160,000 clones, roughly 80% of them seen only once. The receptor's source is a man aged 25 to 45 in good health and CMV-seronegative. Material for sequencing was PBMCs. The chain is built from TRBV2 and TRBJ1-5, with no clear D. CDR3 protein: CASSRSGENNQPQHF. DNA of the CDR3: TGTGCCAGCAGTCGGAGTGGAGAGAACAATCAGCCCCAGCATTTT.